This T cell receptor beta chain is drawn from a study of graft-versus-host responses after intestinal transplantation (dated by TCRdb to the early 2020s). For context, the study as a whole: Multivisceral, liver-intestinal, or isolated intestinal transplants were received by the recipients. Instead of going to the commercial service, samples from a few later patients were sequenced in-house on an Illumina MiSeq and processed with MiXCR. After intestinal transplantation, graft-versus-host and host-versus-graft alloreactive T cell clones in the graft, circulation and bone marrow were tracked using bulk TCR-beta CDR3 sequencing. Donor T cell macrochimerism was defined as a peak of at least 4% donor T cells among recipient peripheral blood mononuclear cells. Alloreactive clones were identified by sequencing pre-transplant mixed lymphocyte reaction products and comparing these products with unstimulated pre-transplant donor and recipient T cells. Every recipient was given anti-thymocyte globulin induction, then maintenance tacrolimus and steroids for roughly 3 years. The cohort enrolled around 23 intestinal transplant recipients including one retransplant, and a few patients lacking pretransplant specimens were excluded.

The time point label, read with the paper, signifies: cells obtained before transplantation from donor or recipient. CD3+CD4+ and CD3+CD8+ populations were FACS-sorted from unstimulated pre-transplant donor and recipient cells taken from spleen or lymph nodes. Overall results and qualifications from the work: High GvH to HvG T cell clonal ratios were observed in the allografts of patients with donor T cell macrochimerism. Early after transplant, declines in HvG clones were associated with peak levels of circulating GvH clones. GvH clones turned up in recipient bone marrow, with some appearing earlier in ileal mucosa or blood, a pattern consistent with an intestinal mucosal origin. The conclusions were limited by the relatively low number and heterogeneity of the intestinal transplant patients.

Points on this clone: Its antigen has not been determined. One base away there is no much larger clone; base qualities are not given.

The library was obtained by the immunoSEQ multiplex PCR assay. In most patients, genomic DNA was isolated using the Qiagen DNeasy Blood and Tissue Kit and sent frozen to Adaptive Biotechnologies for TCR sequencing. For most patients, high-throughput TCR-beta CDR3 sequencing of genomic DNA was performed by Adaptive Biotechnologies. The authors processed their data as follows. Adaptive's ImmunoSEQ software was the source of the TCR sequencing data for over 15 patients, while a few other patients were processed with MiXCR and VDJtools. CD4 versus CD8 sorting errors were corrected by removing sequences found in both subsets at a frequency ratio below 5:1. Because the origin of CDR3 nucleotide sequences shared between donor and recipient could not be assigned, those sequences were removed. To be classed as alloreactive, a clone needed at least 2-fold expansion over unstimulated cells and a minimum CFSE-low frequency of 0.002% (template counts) or 0.001% (read counts). Clones were considered mappable if detected in sequenced pre-transplant spleen, lymph node, or MLR CFSE-low populations of the donor or recipient. Cumulative frequency of alloreactive clones was calculated as a percentage of all sequences weighted by copy number. TCRdb mirrors the immuneACCESS table, restricted to in-frame sequences. Some clones are absent from its copies; in checked studies, under half trace to an unresolved V gene, and the reason for the others is unknown. The D gene and trimming were derived from the DNA, and the V and J assignments and clone size from that table. This sample holds more than 100,000 clones; roughly 93% were observed only once. Together, the top ten hold around 1% of the sample.

From a lookup of the germline V gene (reference sequence), CDR1 and CDR2 are GTSNPN and SVGIG. Measured from the cysteine to the phenylalanine, the CDR3 is 12 residues long. Here the CDR3 DNA is all that survives: 36 bases in frame from base 1. Trimming at the junction amounts to 1 base on V and 5 bases on J, and the germline ends lie 8 bases apart. The rearranged segments are TRBV30 and TRBJ1-1, with the D gene call left open. Sequenced material: unstimulated CD8+ T cells sorted from spleen or lymph node cells, taken before intestinal transplant. This clonotype was obtained from a human donor who received an intestinal transplant. CDR3 reads: CAWSGTATEAFF. The DNA sequence is as follows: TGTGCCTGGAGTGGAACAGCGACTGAAGCTTTCTTT.